Listed below are T cell receptor beta chains from one sample, sequenced in a study of cytomegalovirus exposure and HLA in healthy donors. Libraries were prepared by immunoSEQ multiplex PCR; TCRdb keeps only in-frame clonotypes and omits some of them. Counted here are about 120,000 clones, approximately 70% occurring once; the ten biggest clones make up about 9%. Sample: PBMCs. The receptors here all came from a man aged 25 to 45 in good health and CMV-seropositive. Both conserved end residues are part of each CDR3. A D gene is named only where the DNA matches it firmly. Part of the rows lack a size; the others show once, few, many or a class for expanded clones.

J gene | clone size | V gene | D gene | CDR3 DNA | CDR3 protein
TRBJ2-3 | - | TRBV5-1 | TRBD2 | TGCGCCAGCAGCTTGGAACTCTCCCGGGGGGAGTTTGCTTCAGATACGCAGTATTTT | CASSLELSRGEFASDTQYF
TRBJ2-1 | - | TRBV11-3 | - | TGTGCCAGCAGCTCCGGGACTCGAACCTACAATGAGCAGTTCTTC | CASSSGTRTYNEQFF
TRBJ2-3 | few | TRBV30 | TRBD2 | TGTGCCTGGAGGGGGAACCGGCTAGCGGGGGGGCCTCGCACAGATACGCAGTATTTT | CAWRGNRLAGGPRTDTQYF
TRBJ1-2 | - | TRBV6-5 | - | TGTGCCAGCAGCCGGGACATAAACTATGGCTACACCTTC | CASSRDINYGYTF
TRBJ1-1 | - | TRBV5-4 | - | TGTGCCAGCAGCCAACAGGATCCAAACACTGAAGCTTTCTTT | CASSQQDPNTEAFF
TRBJ2-5 | - | TRBV28 | - | TGTGCCAGCAGCCCCCAGTGGGCGCTATCTCGAGAGACCCAGTACTTC | CASSPQWALSRETQYF
TRBJ1-4 | - | TRBV9 | - | TGTGCCAGCAGCGTAGGGGCTGCTGCAACTAATGAAAAACTGTTTTTT | CASSVGAAATNEKLFF
TRBJ1-1 | - | TRBV27 | TRBD1 | TGTGCCAGCAGCCGGACAGGGCGGGACACTGAAGCTTTCTTT | CASSRTGRDTEAFF
TRBJ2-7 | few | TRBV7-6 | - | TGTGCCAGCAGCCCCTTGGGGTCAAGGGGCGCCTACGAGCAGTACTTC | CASSPLGSRGAYEQYF
TRBJ1-5 | few | TRBV6-6 | - | TGTGCCAGCAGTTACGGGCAGGGGAGTCAGCCCCAGCATTTT | CASSYGQGSQPQHF
TRBJ2-1 | once | TRBV10-3 | TRBD2 | TGTGCCATCAGTAAAAGCGGGAGGGATTACAATGAGCAGTTCTTC | CAISKSGRDYNEQFF
TRBJ1-1 | - | TRBV30 | - | TGTGCCTGGAGGGACGATCGGGACACCCAAGCTTTCTTT | CAWRDDRDTQAFF
TRBJ1-2 | - | TRBV7-6 | TRBD1 | TGTGCCAGCAGCCTGGGACAGGGGAATGGCTACACCTTC | CASSLGQGNGYTF
TRBJ1-2 | - | TRBV9 | - | TGTGCCAGCAGCGTAGCAGGGCAGGGGTATAACTATGGCTACACCTTC | CASSVAGQGYNYGYTF
TRBJ2-7 | few | TRBV6-5 | - | TGTGCCAGCAGCCCGCCGCCGGCGGTAACCTACGAGCAGTACTTC | CASSPPPAVTYEQYF
TRBJ1-1 | - | TRBV29-1 | TRBD1 | TGCAGCGGCGACAGGGGTAGAGGGACTGAAGCTTTCTTT | CSGDRGRGTEAFF
TRBJ2-5 | - | TRBV7-9 | TRBD2 | TGTGCCAGCAGTTACATAGCGGGGAACAACCAAGAGACCCAGTACTTC | CASSYIAGNNQETQYF
TRBJ1-6 | - | TRBV10-3 | TRBD1 | TGTGCCACCCACGACAGGGATTGGACTTATAATTCACCCCTCCACTTT | CATHDRDWTYNSPLHF
TRBJ2-1 | - | TRBV11-3 | - | TGTGCCAGCAGCTTAGTGGGACGGGAGCTAGCCTACAATGAGCAGTTCTTC | CASSLVGRELAYNEQFF
TRBJ2-2 | - | TRBV11-1 | TRBD2 | TGTGCCAGCAGCTCGGAGGGACTAGCGGGAGCCGGGGAGCTGTTTTTT | CASSSEGLAGAGELFF
TRBJ2-2 | - | TRBV5-1 | - | TGCGCCAGCAGCTTGCTTCCTTCCCGGGGGGAGCTGTTTTTT | CASSLLPSRGELFF
TRBJ1-1 | - | TRBV9 | - | TGTGCCAGCAGCCCTTTCGTTTCCCCGAACACTGAAGCTTTCTTT | CASSPFVSPNTEAFF
TRBJ2-4 | - | TRBV6-6 | TRBD2 | TGTGCCAGCAGTTACTCTAGCGGGGGGGGAGAAAACATTCAGTACTTC | CASSYSSGGGENIQYF
TRBJ1-4 | once | TRBV30 | - | TGTGCCTGGAGTGTAGGAGGGAGCAAATATGATGAAAAACTGTTTTTT | CAWSVGGSKYDEKLFF
TRBJ1-3 | few | TRBV4-1 | - | TGCGCCAGCAGCCAAGATAGATCCTCTGGAAACACCATATATTTT | CASSQDRSSGNTIYF
TRBJ2-3 | - | TRBV27 | TRBD2 | TGTGCCAGTAATCCGCGGGGGAGGGCAATTTCAGATACGCAGTATTTT | CASNPRGRAISDTQYF
TRBJ1-1 | - | TRBV30 | TRBD1 | TGTGCCTGGGTCACGGGACAGGGGAACACTGAAGCTTTCTTT | CAWVTGQGNTEAFF
TRBJ2-2 | once | TRBV4-3 | - | TGCGCCAGCACCCAAGCCGTTACCTTGCGCAGGGGTGCCGGGGAGCTGTTTTTT | CASTQAVTLRRGAGELFF
TRBJ1-5 | - | TRBV15 | - | TGTGCCACCAGCAGTGATGTTTCGGGGGGAGTCCAGCCCCAGCATTTT | CATSSDVSGGVQPQHF